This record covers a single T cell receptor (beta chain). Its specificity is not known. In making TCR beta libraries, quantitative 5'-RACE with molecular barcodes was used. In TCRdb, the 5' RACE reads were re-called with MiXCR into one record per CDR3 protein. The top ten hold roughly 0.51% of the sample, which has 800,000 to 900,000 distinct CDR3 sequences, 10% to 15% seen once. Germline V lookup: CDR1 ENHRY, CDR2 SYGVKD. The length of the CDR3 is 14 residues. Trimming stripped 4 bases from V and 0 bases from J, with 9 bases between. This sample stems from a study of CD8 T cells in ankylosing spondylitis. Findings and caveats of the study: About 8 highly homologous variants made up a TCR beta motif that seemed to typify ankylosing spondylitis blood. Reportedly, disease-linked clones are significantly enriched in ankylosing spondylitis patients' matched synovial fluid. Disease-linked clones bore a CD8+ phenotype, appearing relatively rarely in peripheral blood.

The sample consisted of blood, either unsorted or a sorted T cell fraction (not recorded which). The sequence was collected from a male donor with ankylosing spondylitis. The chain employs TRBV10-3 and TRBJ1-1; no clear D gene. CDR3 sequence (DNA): TGTGCCATCAGTGGGTACAGCATGAACACTGAAGCTTTCTTT. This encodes CAISGYSMNTEAFF.